This T cell receptor (beta chain) was found in a study of T cell repertoires in cytomegalovirus infection. Each CDR3 protein is one row after TCRdb ran MiXCR on the reads. The profile covers around 240,000 distinct CDR3 sequences, with roughly 22% appearing a single time and around a sixth taken by the ten largest. The ends lost 5 bases at V and 4 bases at J; junction bases unmatched: 8. The V gene's germline CDR1 is LNHDA and CDR2 SQIVND (reference sequence). The CDR3 has 15 amino acids. This clonotype was observed many times. The sequenced sample consisted of CD8+ T cells from PBMCs. This chain joins TRBV19 and TRBJ2-1; 7 nucleotides agree with TRBD2. This TCR was recovered from a human donor in good health (CMV status not recorded). Some clones in this sample may be carry-over from other donors' samples. The CDR3 nucleotides read TGTGCCAGTAGTCCCACCCCGGGGGGTTACAATGAGCAGTTCTTC. It yields the protein CASSPTPGGYNEQFF.